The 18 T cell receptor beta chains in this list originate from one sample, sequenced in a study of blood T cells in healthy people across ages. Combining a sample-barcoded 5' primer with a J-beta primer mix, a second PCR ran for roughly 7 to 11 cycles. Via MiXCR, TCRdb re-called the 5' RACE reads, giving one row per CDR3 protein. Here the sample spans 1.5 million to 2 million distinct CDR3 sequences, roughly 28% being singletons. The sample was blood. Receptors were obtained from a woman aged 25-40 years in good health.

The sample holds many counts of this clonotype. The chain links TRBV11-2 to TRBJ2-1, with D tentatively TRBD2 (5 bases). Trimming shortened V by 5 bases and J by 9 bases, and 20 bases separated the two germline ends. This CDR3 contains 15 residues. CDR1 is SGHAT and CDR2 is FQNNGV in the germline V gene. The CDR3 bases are TGTGCCAGCAGCCCGAGGGCCAGCGCCACGAGTGAGCAGTTCTTC. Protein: CASSPRASATSEQFF.

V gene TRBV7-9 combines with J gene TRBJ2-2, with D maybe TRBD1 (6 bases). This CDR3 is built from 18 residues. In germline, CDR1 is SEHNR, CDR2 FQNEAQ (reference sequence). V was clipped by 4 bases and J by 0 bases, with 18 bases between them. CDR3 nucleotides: TGTGCCAGCAGCTCCCAAAATTTACAGGGAACGAACACCGGGGAGCTGTTTTTT. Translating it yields CASSSQNLQGTNTGELFF.

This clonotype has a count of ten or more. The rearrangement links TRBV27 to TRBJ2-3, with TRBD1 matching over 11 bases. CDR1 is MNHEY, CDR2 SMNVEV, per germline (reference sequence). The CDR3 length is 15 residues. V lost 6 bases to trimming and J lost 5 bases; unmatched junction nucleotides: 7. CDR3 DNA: TGTGCCAGCAGGCCGGGACAGGGGGGACGAGATACGCAGTATTTT. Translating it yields CASRPGQGGRDTQYF.

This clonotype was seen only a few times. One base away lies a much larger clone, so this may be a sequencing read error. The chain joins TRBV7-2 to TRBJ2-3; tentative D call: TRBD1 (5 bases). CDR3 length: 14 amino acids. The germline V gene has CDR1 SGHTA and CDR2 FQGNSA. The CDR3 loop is CANSLDRNTDTQYF. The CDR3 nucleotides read TGTGCCAACAGCTTAGACAGAAACACAGATACGCAGTATTTT.

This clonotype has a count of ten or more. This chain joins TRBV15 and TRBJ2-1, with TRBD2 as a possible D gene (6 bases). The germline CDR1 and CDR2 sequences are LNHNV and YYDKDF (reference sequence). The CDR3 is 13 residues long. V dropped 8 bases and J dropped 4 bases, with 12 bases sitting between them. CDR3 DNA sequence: TGTGCCACCTACAGCCGGGGGTACAATGAGCAGTTCTTC. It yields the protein CATYSRGYNEQFF.

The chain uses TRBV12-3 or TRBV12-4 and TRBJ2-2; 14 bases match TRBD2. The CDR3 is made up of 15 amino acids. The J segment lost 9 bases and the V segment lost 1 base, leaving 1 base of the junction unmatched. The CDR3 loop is CASSLGTSGRWELFF. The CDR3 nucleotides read TGTGCCAGCAGTTTAGGGACTAGCGGGAGGTGGGAGCTGTTTTTT.

The CDR3 DNA follows: TGTGCCAGCAGTCCACCGGTGCACAATGAGCAGTTCTTC. This gives the protein CASSPPVHNEQFF. The chain is built from TRBV12-3 or TRBV12-4 and TRBJ2-1; D is unresolved. The ends were cut back, 5 bases at V and 5 bases at J, with 10 bases in the middle. The CDR3 has 13 amino acids.

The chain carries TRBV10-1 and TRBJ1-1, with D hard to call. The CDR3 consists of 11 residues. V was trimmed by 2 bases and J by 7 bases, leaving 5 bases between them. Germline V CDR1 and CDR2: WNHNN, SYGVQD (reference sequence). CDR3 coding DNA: TGCGCCAGCAGTGAGGGAGGTGAAGCTTTCTTT. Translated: CASSEGGEAFF.

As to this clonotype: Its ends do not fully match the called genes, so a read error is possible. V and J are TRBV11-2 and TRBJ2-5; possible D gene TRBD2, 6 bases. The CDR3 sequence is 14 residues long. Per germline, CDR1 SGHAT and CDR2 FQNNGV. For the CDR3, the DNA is TGTGCCCGCAGCGCCGGGACTTGGGACGGGACCCAGTACTTC. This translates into CARSAGTWDGTQYF.

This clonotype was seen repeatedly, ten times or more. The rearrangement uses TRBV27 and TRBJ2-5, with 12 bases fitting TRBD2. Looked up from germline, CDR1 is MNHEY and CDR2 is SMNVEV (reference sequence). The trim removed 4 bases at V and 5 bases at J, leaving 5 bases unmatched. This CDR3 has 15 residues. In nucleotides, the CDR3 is TGTGCCAGCAGTTCCGGACTAGCGGGATTGGAGACCCAGTACTTC. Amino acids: CASSSGLAGLETQYF.

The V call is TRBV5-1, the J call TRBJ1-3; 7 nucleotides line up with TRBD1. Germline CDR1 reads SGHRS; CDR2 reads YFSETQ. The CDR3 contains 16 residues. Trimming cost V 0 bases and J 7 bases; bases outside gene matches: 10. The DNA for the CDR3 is TGCGCCAGCAGCTTGGCCATTACAGGGGCAAGGAACACCATATATTTT. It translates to CASSLAITGARNTIYF.

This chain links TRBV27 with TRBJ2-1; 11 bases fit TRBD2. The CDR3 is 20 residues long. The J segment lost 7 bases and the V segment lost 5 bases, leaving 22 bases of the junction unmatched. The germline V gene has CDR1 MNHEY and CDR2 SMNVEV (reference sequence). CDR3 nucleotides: TGTGCCAGCAGTACTGACGGGACAGGTCGTAGCGGGAGGGCCCGTAATGAGCAGTTCTTC. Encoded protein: CASSTDGTGRSGRARNEQFF.

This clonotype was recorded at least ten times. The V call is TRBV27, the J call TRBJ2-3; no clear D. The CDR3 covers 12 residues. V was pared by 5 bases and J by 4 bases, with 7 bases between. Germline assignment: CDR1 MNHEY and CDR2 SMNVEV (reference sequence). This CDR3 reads CASSHPSDTQYF. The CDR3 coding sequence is TGTGCCAGCAGTCACCCATCAGATACGCAGTATTTT.

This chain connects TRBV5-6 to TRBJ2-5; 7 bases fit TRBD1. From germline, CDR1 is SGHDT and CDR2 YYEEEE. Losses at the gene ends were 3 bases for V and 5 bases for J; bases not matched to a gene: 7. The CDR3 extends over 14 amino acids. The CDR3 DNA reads TGTGCCAGCAGCTACGGGACAGACGAGGAGACCCAGTACTTC. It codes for CASSYGTDEETQYF.

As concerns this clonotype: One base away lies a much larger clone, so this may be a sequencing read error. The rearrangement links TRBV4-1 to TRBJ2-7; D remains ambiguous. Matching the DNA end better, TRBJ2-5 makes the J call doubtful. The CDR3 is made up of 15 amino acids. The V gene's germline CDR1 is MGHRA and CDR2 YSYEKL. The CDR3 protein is CASSQEQVHRETQYF. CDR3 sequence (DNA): TGCGCCAGCAGCCAGGAGCAGGTCCACCGAGAGACCCAGTACTTC.

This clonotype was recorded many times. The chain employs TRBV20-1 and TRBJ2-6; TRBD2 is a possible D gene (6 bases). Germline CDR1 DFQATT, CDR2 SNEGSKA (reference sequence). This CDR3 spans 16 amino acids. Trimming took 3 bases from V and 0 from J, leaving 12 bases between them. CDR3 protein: CSASRWDSSGANVLTF. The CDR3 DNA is TGCAGTGCTAGTCGGTGGGACTCCTCTGGGGCCAACGTCCTGACTTTC.

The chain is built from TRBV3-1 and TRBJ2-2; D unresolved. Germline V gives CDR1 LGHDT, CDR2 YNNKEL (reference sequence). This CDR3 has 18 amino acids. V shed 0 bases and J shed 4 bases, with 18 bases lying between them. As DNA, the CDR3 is TGTGCCAGCAGCCAAGAGAGTCGCTGGGGATCGGGCACCGGGGAGCTGTTTTTT. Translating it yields CASSQESRWGSGTGELFF.

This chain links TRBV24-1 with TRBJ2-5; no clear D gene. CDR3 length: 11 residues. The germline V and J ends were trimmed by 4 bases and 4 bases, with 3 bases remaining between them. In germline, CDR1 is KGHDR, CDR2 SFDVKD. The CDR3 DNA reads TGTGCCACCAGTGAGAGAGAGACCCAGTACTTC. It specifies CATSERETQYF.